The 32 T cell receptor beta chains listed next were all sequenced from one sample in a study of cytomegalovirus exposure and HLA in healthy donors. PCR was performed using 60 Vbeta and 13 Jbeta primers. Profiling relied on immunoSEQ multiplex PCR, and the TCRdb table lists in-frame clones only, not all of them. The sample has about 230,000 clones; about 80% are singletons. The specimen was PBMCs. All receptors come from an older woman in good health and CMV-seropositive.

Only a few counts were recorded for this clone. The chain links TRBV7-9 to TRBJ1-1, with 7 bases lining up with TRBD1. The CDR3 totals 14 residues. V was pared by 5 bases and J by 6 bases, with 9 bases of the junction left unmatched. Germline V gives CDR1 SEHNR, CDR2 FQNEAQ (reference sequence). As DNA, the CDR3 is TGTGCCAGCAGCAACCGGGACAGAGACTCTGAAGCTTTCTTT. Translation gives CASSNRDRDSEAFF.

As DNA, the CDR3 is TGTGCCAGCAGCTTAGCGGACAGCGACACTGAAGCTTTCTTT. Its protein is CASSLADSDTEAFF. V usage is TRBV7-8 and J usage is TRBJ1-1; maybe TRBD1 (6 bases). Trimming removed 0 bases at V and 3 bases at J, with 8 bases between. From germline, CDR1 is SGHVS and CDR2 FQNEAQ. The CDR3 length is 14 residues. The variable domain in full, completed from reference TRBV7-8 and TRBJ1-1, reads GAGVSQSPRYKVAKRGQDVALRCDPISGHVSLFWYQQALGQGPEFLTYFQNEAQLDKSGLPSDRFFAERPEGSVSTLKIQRTQQEDSAVYLCASSLADSDTEAFFGQGTRLTVV.

CDR3 sequence (DNA): TGTGCCAGCAGTTACGCAGGTCAGCCCCAGCATTTT. The encoded protein is CASSYAGQPQHF. The chain combines TRBV6-6 with TRBJ1-5; D is undetermined. V shed 2 bases and J shed 6 bases, with 5 bases lying between them. Per germline, CDR1 MNHNY and CDR2 SVGAGI (reference sequence). This CDR3 is 12 amino acids long.

V usage is TRBV5-1 and J usage is TRBJ2-5; TRBD1 matches at 7 bases. This CDR3 is 13 amino acids long. Germline values: CDR1 SGHRS, CDR2 YFSETQ. Germline trimming cut 4 bases from V and 6 bases from J; bases unmatched to any gene: 6. The CDR3 protein is CASSPGQPKTQYF. The CDR3, as DNA: TGCGCCAGCAGCCCGGGACAGCCAAAGACCCAGTACTTC. The full variable domain, with the rest looked up from reference TRBV5-1 and TRBJ2-5, is KAGVTQTPRYLIKTRGQQVTLSCSPISGHRSVSWYQQTPGQGLQFLFEYFSETQRNKGNFPGRFSGRQFSNSRSEMNVSTLELGDSALYLCASSPGQPKTQYFGPGTRLLVL.

The chain carries TRBV5-1 and TRBJ2-4; TRBD1 might be the D (5 bases). V lost 4 bases and J 2 bases, leaving 10 bases between the germline ends. The CDR3 has 14 residues. The germline gives CDR1 SGHRS, CDR2 YFSETQ. The DNA for the CDR3 is TGCGCCAGCAGCCTGACAGATTCCAAAAACATTCAGTACTTC. Its translation is CASSLTDSKNIQYF.

The rearrangement links TRBV6-1 to TRBJ1-2; possibly TRBD1 for D (6 bases). The CDR3 loop spans 15 amino acids. Germline V gene data show CDR1 as MNHNS and CDR2 as SASEGT. Trimming cost V 2 bases and J 0 bases, with 10 bases left between them. The CDR3 DNA is TGTGCCAGCAGTGAAATAGGGGGAGCTAACTATGGCTACACCTTC. Protein product: CASSEIGGANYGYTF.

The V gene is TRBV5-4, the J gene TRBJ1-1; no clear D gene. Germline V gene lookup returns CDR1 SGHNT and CDR2 YYREEE (reference sequence). V lost 1 base and J lost 0, with 7 bases in between. The CDR3 covers 14 residues. The CDR3 coding sequence is TGTGCCAGCAGCTTGCCCCCAATGAACACTGAAGCTTTCTTT. Protein product: CASSLPPMNTEAFF.

This clone was seen more than once but under ten times. This chain links TRBV7-2 with TRBJ2-3, with TRBD2 as a possible D gene (5 bases). Germline V gives CDR1 SGHTA, CDR2 FQGNSA. V was clipped by 4 bases and J by 0 bases, with 5 bases between them. The CDR3 is made up of 13 amino acids. This CDR3 reads CASSSGSTDTQYF. In DNA, the CDR3 is TGTGCCAGCAGCTCGGGGAGCACAGATACGCAGTATTTT.

The V call is TRBV6-1, the J call TRBJ2-1; D is uncertain. Germline values: CDR1 MNHNS, CDR2 SASEGT. The CDR3 extends over 13 amino acids. V lost 0 bases and J 6 bases, leaving 6 bases between the germline ends. As DNA, the CDR3 is TGTGCCAGCAGTGAAGCGCTGAGCAATGAGCAGTTCTTC. Protein: CASSEALSNEQFF.

The chain joins TRBV5-1 to TRBJ2-5, with TRBD2 matching over 11 bases. The CDR3 is 15 residues long. Germline values: CDR1 SGHRS, CDR2 YFSETQ. With V trimmed by 4 bases and J by 3 bases, 5 bases remained unmatched. The CDR3 is CASSPEGLAEETQYF. The CDR3 nucleotides are TGCGCCAGCAGCCCGGAGGGACTAGCGGAAGAGACCCAGTACTTC.

This clone was observed once. The rearrangement links TRBV5-1 to TRBJ2-3, with a possible D match to TRBD2 (6 bases). V was cut by 0 bases and J by 0 bases, with 8 bases left in between. CDR1 is SGHRS and CDR2 is YFSETQ in the germline V gene. The length of the CDR3 is 15 residues. CDR3 protein: CASSLVRGSTDTQYF. In DNA form, the CDR3 reads TGCGCCAGCAGCTTGGTCCGGGGGAGCACAGATACGCAGTATTTT.

The chain carries TRBV10-3 and TRBJ2-7; D might be TRBD2 (5 bases). The V gene lost 3 bases and the J gene lost 1 base, with 10 bases spanning the gap. Germline V gives CDR1 ENHRY, CDR2 SYGVKD. The CDR3 loop spans 14 amino acids. Here the CDR3 DNA reads TGTGCCATCAGTGAACCGGGGAGATCCTACGAGCAGTACTTC. It specifies CAISEPGRSYEQYF.

The chain couples TRBV7-2 to TRBJ2-7; 9 bases align to TRBD1. The junction had 2 bases not matched to a gene; V was cut back by 5 bases and J by 0 bases. This CDR3 spans 14 amino acids. Germline values: CDR1 SGHTA, CDR2 FQGNSA. The CDR3 loop reads CASSNRGLSYEQYF. CDR3 coding DNA: TGTGCCAGCAGCAACAGGGGGCTCTCCTACGAGCAGTACTTC.

This chain links TRBV6-1 with TRBJ1-1; 7 bases are a match to TRBD1. After removal of 10 bases from V and 1 base from J, the junction contained 6 bases not matched to a gene. There are 13 residues in the CDR3. CDR1 MNHNS and CDR2 SASEGT come from the germline V gene. CDR3 amino acids: CATHYRGNTEAFF. The CDR3 DNA follows: TGTGCCACCCATTACAGGGGGAACACTGAAGCTTTCTTT.

J is TRBJ2-7 and V is TRBV6-6, with D perhaps TRBD2 (6 bases). V was pared by 2 bases and J by 3 bases, with 14 bases between. Looked up from germline, CDR1 is MNHNY and CDR2 is SVGAGI (reference sequence). This CDR3 spans 15 amino acids. Here the CDR3 DNA reads TGTGCCAGCAGTTACGGGGGTCAGGGAGGCTACGAGCAGTACTTC. It translates to CASSYGGQGGYEQYF.

V gene TRBV7-9 combines with J gene TRBJ2-3; 9 nucleotides match TRBD2. CDR1 and CDR2 from the germline V gene are SEHNR and FQNEAQ (reference sequence). V shed 2 bases and J 4 bases; nucleotides not matched to a gene: 7. There are 16 residues in the CDR3. CDR3 region: CASSLILAGSADTQYF. In nucleotides, the CDR3 is TGTGCCAGCAGCTTAATCCTAGCGGGGAGCGCAGATACGCAGTATTTT.

The gene calls are TRBV5-4 and TRBJ2-3; D is ambiguous. The CDR3 totals 13 residues. Germline CDR1 and CDR2: SGHNT and YYREEE (reference sequence). The V end lost 4 bases, the J end lost 6 bases, and 12 bases lay between the germline ends. The CDR3 loop is CASSPESVDTQYF. In DNA, the CDR3 is TGTGCCAGCAGCCCCGAATCGGTCGATACGCAGTATTTT. Combining the CDR3 with reference TRBV5-4 and TRBJ2-3 gives the whole variable domain ETGVTQSPTHLIKTRGQQVTLRCSSQSGHNTVSWYQQALGQGPQFIFQYYREEENGRGNFPPRFSGLQFPNYSSELNVNALELDDSALYLCASSPESVDTQYFGPGTRLTVL.

V and J are TRBV10-3 and TRBJ2-1; 12 bases match TRBD2. With V trimmed by 6 bases and J by 7 bases, 7 bases remained unmatched. CDR3 length: 15 residues. Germline loops: CDR1 ENHRY, CDR2 SYGVKD. The CDR3 nucleotides are TGTGCCATCAGCCCTACGACTAGCGGGGGTAATGAGCAGTTCTTC. Its translation: CAISPTTSGGNEQFF.

This rearrangement joins TRBV5-1 to TRBJ1-5, with a weak D call TRBD1 (5 bases). The CDR3 is made up of 15 amino acids. Germline loops: CDR1 SGHRS, CDR2 YFSETQ. The V gene lost 0 bases and the J gene lost 7 bases, with 14 bases spanning the gap. The DNA for the CDR3 is TGCGCCAGCAGCTTGGGTCAGGGCGGAGGGCAGCCCCAGCATTTT. Translated: CASSLGQGGGQPQHF.

The chain combines TRBV7-2 with TRBJ1-4; no clear D gene. CDR3 length: 14 amino acids. The germline gives CDR1 SGHTA, CDR2 FQGNSA. Trimming stripped 2 bases from V and 7 bases from J, with 11 bases between. The CDR3 spells CASSLYGLREKLFF. CDR3 DNA sequence: TGTGCCAGCAGCTTATACGGGTTGCGTGAAAAACTGTTTTTT. Drawing the rest from reference TRBV7-2 and TRBJ1-4, the complete variable domain is GAGVSQSPSNKVTEKGKDVELRCDPISGHTALYWYRQSLGQGLEFLIYFQGNSAPDKSGLPSDRFSAERTGGSVSTLTIQRTQQEDSAVYLCASSLYGLREKLFFGSGTQLSVL.

This clone appeared a few times. V usage is TRBV4-3 and J usage is TRBJ1-2; D uncertain. Germline assignment: CDR1 LGHNA and CDR2 YSLEER. V dropped 2 bases and J dropped 1 base, with 8 bases sitting between them. The CDR3 runs to 14 residues. CDR3 DNA sequence: TGCGCCAGCAGCCAATCGGGTTTTAACTATGGCTACACCTTC. Its protein is CASSQSGFNYGYTF.

This clone has just a few counts. The V call is TRBV5-1, the J call TRBJ2-7; D may be TRBD1 (6 bases). Germline loops: CDR1 SGHRS, CDR2 YFSETQ. This CDR3 is 13 amino acids long. V lost 0 bases and J lost 6, with 10 bases in between. CDR3 loop: CASSLGPGAEQYF. The DNA for the CDR3 is TGCGCCAGCAGCTTGGGGCCAGGGGCCGAGCAGTACTTC. Full variable domain (remainder filled in from reference TRBV5-1 and TRBJ2-7): KAGVTQTPRYLIKTRGQQVTLSCSPISGHRSVSWYQQTPGQGLQFLFEYFSETQRNKGNFPGRFSGRQFSNSRSEMNVSTLELGDSALYLCASSLGPGAEQYFGPGTRLTVT.

The chain couples TRBV7-9 to TRBJ1-4; D might be TRBD1 (5 bases). The CDR3 extends over 13 amino acids. V was pared by 7 bases and J by 8 bases, with 14 bases between. The V gene's germline CDR1 is SEHNR and CDR2 FQNEAQ (reference sequence). CDR3 sequence reads: CASMKARVEKLFF. The CDR3 DNA is TGTGCCAGCATGAAGGCCAGGGTGGAAAAACTGTTTTTT.

This chain links TRBV18 with TRBJ2-1, with 8 bases fitting TRBD2. V lost 2 bases to trimming and J lost 4 bases; unmatched junction nucleotides: 1. The CDR3 extends over 14 amino acids. Germline V gene sequence: CDR1 KGHSH, CDR2 LQKENI. The DNA for the CDR3 is TGTGCCAGCTCACCAGCGGGAGGATACAATGAGCAGTTCTTC. Its protein is CASSPAGGYNEQFF.

The rearrangement uses TRBV2 and TRBJ2-3; D is ambiguous. Trimming took off 0 bases at V and 9 bases at J, with 10 bases between the two ends. The CDR3 totals 13 residues. The germline gives CDR1 SNHLY, CDR2 FYNNEI. The CDR3 loop reads CASSEAPKVTQYF. CDR3 sequence (DNA): TGTGCCAGCAGTGAAGCTCCTAAAGTAACGCAGTATTTT.

DNA for the CDR3: TGCGCCAGCAGCTTCGGGGGGACGGCTGAAGCTTTCTTT. As protein: CASSFGGTAEAFF. The chain recombines TRBV5-1 with TRBJ1-1; D is possibly TRBD1 (5 bases). The length of the CDR3 is 13 residues. V shed 2 bases and J shed 6 bases, with 11 bases lying between them. Germline loops: CDR1 SGHRS, CDR2 YFSETQ.

The count of this clone is one. V gene TRBV5-6 combines with J gene TRBJ1-1; D is uncertain. The germline V gene encodes CDR1 SGHDT and CDR2 YYEEEE. The length of the CDR3 is 12 residues. Trimming cost V 4 bases and J 11 bases, with 15 bases left between them. Here the CDR3 reads CASSLRTSEAFF. CDR3 in DNA: TGTGCCAGCAGCCTTCGAACCTCCGAGGCTTTCTTT.

The gene calls are TRBV5-4 and TRBJ2-5; 9 nucleotides line up with TRBD1. This CDR3 region has 13 residues. The germline gives CDR1 SGHNT, CDR2 YYREEE (reference sequence). Trimming at V came to 4 bases and at J to 6 bases, leaving 4 bases not matched to a gene. The CDR3 spells CASSRGQGQTQYF. CDR3 bases: TGTGCCAGCAGCCGGGGACAGGGACAGACCCAGTACTTC.

The gene calls are TRBV4-3 and TRBJ2-7, with a possible D match to TRBD1 (5 bases). Germline V gives CDR1 LGHNA, CDR2 YSLEER. V lost 0 bases, J lost 2 bases, and 17 bases lay in between. The CDR3 loop spans 17 amino acids. This CDR3 reads CASSQESGPHRTYEQYF. The CDR3 DNA follows: TGCGCCAGCAGCCAAGAATCCGGACCCCACAGGACCTACGAGCAGTACTTC.

The V and J genes are TRBV5-6 and TRBJ2-4, with TRBD1 matching over 10 bases. Germline values: CDR1 SGHDT, CDR2 YYEEEE. CDR3 size: 17 residues. The J segment lost 6 bases and the V segment lost 6 bases, leaving 15 bases of the junction unmatched. Here the CDR3 DNA reads TGTGCCAGCAAACTGACAGGGGGCTCTAGAGACGGAAACATTCAGTACTTC. It encodes CASKLTGGSRDGNIQYF.

This sequence joins TRBV28 and TRBJ2-7, with 7 bases aligning to TRBD1. CDR1 is MDHEN and CDR2 is SYDVKM in the germline V gene. The length of the CDR3 is 14 residues. V was pared by 5 bases and J by 2 bases, with 6 bases of the junction left unmatched. In nucleotides, the CDR3 is TGTGCCAGCAGTCGCGGACAGGCCCCCTACGAGCAGTACTTC. As protein: CASSRGQAPYEQYF.

This clone came up a few times. The chain couples TRBV6-5 to TRBJ2-7; D not resolved. This CDR3 has 14 residues. Germline V gene sequence: CDR1 MNHEY, CDR2 SVGAGI. V lost 5 bases to trimming and J lost 4 bases, with 15 bases between them. The CDR3: CASSPQWPPYEQYF. The CDR3 bases are TGTGCCAGCAGTCCTCAATGGCCCCCGTACGAGCAGTACTTC.